What follows are 14 T cell receptor beta chains derived from one specimen sequenced in a study of blood T cell repertoires in COVID-19. Method: immunoSEQ multiplex PCR; TCRdb's copy keeps in-frame clones and lacks some. The table has about 250,000 clones, 70% to 90% seen once. Sequenced: peripheral blood. These receptor sequences come from a young man with active or convalescent COVID-19.

CDR3 DNA sequence: TGTGCCAGCAGCCAAGACATCCGGGATGCTAACTATGGCTACACCTTC. This codes for CASSQDIRDANYGYTF. This chain connects TRBV3-1 (or the pseudogene TRBV3-2) to TRBJ1-2, with no clear D. CDR3 length: 16 amino acids. V was pared by 0 bases and J by 0 bases, with 11 bases between. Germline V CDR1 and CDR2: LGHDT, YNNKEL (reference sequence).

The V gene is TRBV5-3, the J gene TRBJ1-2; unclear D gene. TRBV5-3 has ORF status, its function being uncertain. The CDR3 has 15 amino acids. The V end lost 2 bases, the J end lost 6 bases, and 17 bases lay between the germline ends. The CDR3 DNA sequence: TGTGCCAGAAGCTTAACGAGGAAGCCCCGGGATGGCTACACCTTC. This gives the protein CARSLTRKPRDGYTF.

The chain combines TRBV7-6 with TRBJ2-7; 7 bases align to TRBD2. V dropped 1 base and J dropped 7; count of bases not matched to a gene: 16. CDR1 and CDR2 (germline): SGHVS, FNYEAQ. The CDR3 runs to 17 residues. The CDR3 DNA reads as TGTGCCAGCAGCTTAGATCGCACTAGCGATCTATGGGGGGAGCAGTACTTC. Translating gives CASSLDRTSDLWGEQYF.

The chain links TRBV6-2 or TRBV6-3 to TRBJ2-3; 11 bases line up with TRBD1. The V and J ends lost 5 bases and 3 bases, in that order; junction bases with no gene match: 7. The CDR3 length is 16 residues. Looked up from germline, CDR1 is MNHEY and CDR2 is SVGEGT. The CDR3: CASSIHRDRGTDTQYF. The CDR3 coding sequence is TGTGCCAGCAGTATCCACCGGGACAGGGGGACAGATACGCAGTATTTT.

The chain joins TRBV28 to TRBJ2-4; 7 bases agree with TRBD1. Germline V gives CDR1 MDHEN, CDR2 SYDVKM. The CDR3 covers 15 residues. Germline trimming cut 4 bases from V and 0 bases from J; bases unmatched to any gene: 3. The CDR3 loop reads CASSSGGLAKNIQYF. The CDR3 nucleotides read TGTGCCAGCAGTTCAGGGGGTTTAGCCAAAAACATTCAGTACTTC.

The chain has TRBV5-6 and TRBJ2-7; possibly TRBD1 for D (6 bases). This CDR3 is built from 13 residues. V was pared by 2 bases and J by 8 bases, with 14 bases between. Per germline, CDR1 SGHDT and CDR2 YYEEEE. CDR3 in amino acids: CASSFGRGRQQYF. In nucleotides, the CDR3 is TGTGCCAGCAGCTTTGGCAGGGGCAGACAGCAGTACTTC.

The gene calls are TRBV7-9 and TRBJ1-1, with D possibly being TRBD1 (5 bases). The germline CDR1 and CDR2 sequences are SEHNR and FQNEAQ (reference sequence). The CDR3 is made up of 11 amino acids. Trimming cost V 7 bases and J 8 bases, with 11 bases left between them. CDR3 loop: CASILPGEAFF. For the CDR3, the DNA is TGTGCCAGCATCCTACCAGGGGAAGCTTTCTTT.

This rearrangement joins TRBV5-8 to TRBJ2-2, with D unresolved. Germline values: CDR1 SGHTS, CDR2 YDEGEE. V was trimmed by 1 base and J by 1 base, leaving 5 bases between them. The CDR3 extends over 14 amino acids. The CDR3 loop reads CASSLYRNTGELFF. The CDR3 DNA reads as TGTGCCAGCAGCTTGTACAGGAACACCGGGGAGCTGTTTTTT.

This sequence joins TRBV6-2 or TRBV6-3 and TRBJ1-4; D is unresolved. V was cut by 5 bases and J by 8 bases, with 9 bases left in between. The CDR3 length is 12 residues. Germline CDR1 MNHEY, CDR2 SVGEGT. For the CDR3, the DNA is TGTGCCAGCAGTACCCGAGAAGAAAAACTGTTTTTT. Translating gives CASSTREEKLFF.

This chain connects TRBV2 to TRBJ2-7; tentatively, D is TRBD1 (6 bases). The germline CDR1 and CDR2 sequences are SNHLY and FYNNEI. Trimming removed 7 bases at V and 4 bases at J, with 14 bases between. This CDR3 is 13 amino acids long. Written as DNA, the CDR3 is TGTGCCAGCAAAGGACAGTCCTATTACGAGCAGTACTTC. It yields the protein CASKGQSYYEQYF. Filled out from reference TRBV2 and TRBJ2-7, the complete variable domain reads EPEVTQTPSHQVTQMGQEVILRCVPISNHLYFYWYRQILGQKVEFLVSFYNNEISEKSEIFDDQFSVERPDGSNFTLKIRSTKLEDSAMYFCASKGQSYYEQYFGPGTRLTVT.

The rearrangement uses TRBV4-3 and TRBJ2-3; maybe TRBD2 (5 bases). Germline V lookup: CDR1 LGHNA, CDR2 YSLEER. V lost 3 bases to trimming and J lost 4 bases, with 29 bases between them. CDR3 length: 20 amino acids. CDR3 protein: CASSQDFKARRLRRADTQYF. The CDR3 coding sequence is TGCGCCAGCAGCCAGGACTTCAAAGCCAGGAGACTACGAAGGGCAGATACGCAGTATTTT.

This chain joins TRBV15 and TRBJ2-1, with a weak D call TRBD2 (5 bases). CDR1 is LNHNV and CDR2 is YYDKDF in the germline V gene (reference sequence). The ends were cut back, 0 bases at V and 8 bases at J, with 11 bases in the middle. The CDR3 contains 14 residues. Here the CDR3 DNA reads TGTGCCACCAGCAGAGATTTCCTCGGGGATGAGCAGTTCTTC. It yields the protein CATSRDFLGDEQFF.

In its sample, this clone was seen a few times. This rearrangement joins TRBV5-8 to TRBJ2-3, with a tentative D call TRBD2 (6 bases). CDR1 and CDR2 (germline): SGHTS, YDEGEE. This CDR3 spans 15 amino acids. V was clipped by 4 bases and J by 1 base, with 13 bases between them. CDR3 DNA sequence: TGTGCCAGCAGCCGCGGGGCCGAGCGCACAGATACGCAGTATTTT. It specifies CASSRGAERTDTQYF.

V usage is TRBV9 and J usage is TRBJ2-7, with TRBD1 identical over 7 bases. The V segment lost 0 bases and the J segment 3 bases; nucleotides outside the gene matches: 6. This CDR3 has 15 amino acids. Per the germline V gene, CDR1 is SGDLS and CDR2 is YYNGEE. The CDR3 region has the DNA TGTGCCAGCAGCGTAGCGGTGGGACAGAGCTACGAGCAGTACTTC. It codes for CASSVAVGQSYEQYF.